The rows below give T cell receptor beta chains drawn from one sample of a study of blood T cell repertoires in COVID-19. Assay used: immunoSEQ multiplex PCR; TCRdb lists only in-frame clones, some missing. Of 84,000 or so clones in the sample, nearly 85% were seen once. Sequencing input: peripheral blood. These receptors came from a woman aged 80 or over with acute or convalescent COVID-19. CDR3s include the opening cysteine and the closing phenylalanine or tryptophan. D genes are given only for firm matches. Size is stated for part of the rows, as once, few or many counts, or as a class when the clone is expanded.

D | J | V | size | DNA | CDR3
TRBD1 | TRBJ1-3 | TRBV6-6 | - | TGTGCCAGCAGCCGGGACAGGGGTGGAAACACCATATATTTT | CASSRDRGGNTIYF
TRBD1 | TRBJ1-5 | TRBV7-8 | - | TGTGCCAGCACCGACAGGGGCAATCAGCCCCAGCATTTT | CASTDRGNQPQHF
TRBD2 | TRBJ2-2 | TRBV7-9 | - | TGTGCCAGCAGCTCCCTCGGGACTAGCGGGAGTGACACCGGGGAGCTGTTTTTT | CASSSLGTSGSDTGELFF
- | TRBJ1-4 | TRBV5-1 | - | TGCGCCAGCAGCTTGGCGGCAGGCCTAAATGAAAAACTGTTTTTT | CASSLAAGLNEKLFF
TRBD2 | TRBJ2-5 | TRBV5-1 | - | TGCGCCAGCAGCCCGGGACTAGCGGGAATTGAGACCCAGTACTTC | CASSPGLAGIETQYF
TRBD2 | TRBJ2-3 | TRBV18 | - | TGTGCCAGCTCAGACGAGCGGGAACTCACAGATACGCAGTATTTT | CASSDERELTDTQYF
- | TRBJ1-1 | TRBV19 | once | TGTGCCAGTAGTAGAAACAGGAACACTGAAGCTTTCTTT | CASSRNRNTEAFF
TRBD2 | TRBJ2-7 | TRBV6-2/TRBV6-3 | - | TGTGCCAGCAGTCTAGCGGGGCTCTCCTACGAGCAGTACTTC | CASSLAGLSYEQYF
- | TRBJ1-5 | TRBV23-1 | - | TGCGCCAGCAGTCAATCCAGGGACAAGAGCAATCAGCCCCAGCATTTT | CASSQSRDKSNQPQHF
- | TRBJ1-1 | TRBV20-1 | few | TGCAGTGTTACAGGGAACACTGAAGCTTTCTTT | CSVTGNTEAFF
TRBD1 | TRBJ2-3 | TRBV5-1 | - | TGCGCCAGCAGCATGGGACAGGGAGGAGATACGCAGTATTTT | CASSMGQGGDTQYF
- | TRBJ2-7 | TRBV5-1 | - | TGCGCCAGCAGCTTGGTACCGGACAGCTCCTACGAGCAGTACTTC | CASSLVPDSSYEQYF
TRBD2 | TRBJ2-1 | TRBV7-3 | - | TGTGCCAGCAGCCCAACCGGGACTAGCGGGATCTACAATGAGCAGTTCTTC | CASSPTGTSGIYNEQFF
TRBD1 | TRBJ1-2 | TRBV18 | few | TGTGCCAGCTCACCGCGAAAGGACAGGGAGGTGGATGGCTACACCTTC | CASSPRKDREVDGYTF
TRBD1 | TRBJ1-6 | TRBV9 | - | TGTGCCAGCAGCGAAAGACAGGGGGCATACTATAATTCACCCCTCCACTTT | CASSERQGAYYNSPLHF
TRBD1 | TRBJ1-1 | TRBV18 | - | TGTGCCAGCTCACCCCTGACAGGGGGCACTGAAGCTTTCTTT | CASSPLTGGTEAFF
- | TRBJ1-1 | TRBV19 | few | TGTGCCAGTAGTACATACAGCGGGACTGAAGCTTTCTTT | CASSTYSGTEAFF
TRBD1 | TRBJ2-3 | TRBV18 | - | TGTGCCAGCTCACCACCTTGGACAGGGGGGGCAGATACGCAGTATTTT | CASSPPWTGGADTQYF
TRBD1 | TRBJ1-5 | TRBV7-2 | many | TGTGCCAGCAGCCAGCAGGGGGTTAGCAATCAGCCCCAGCATTTT | CASSQQGVSNQPQHF
TRBD1 | TRBJ2-2 | TRBV11-2 | once | TGTGCCAGCAGCCTTAGCCCGGGACAGGTTTTAGTCCTCGGGGAGCTGTTTTTT | CASSLSPGQVLVLGELFF
TRBD1 | TRBJ1-3 | TRBV15 | few | TGTGCCACCAGCAGAGGGACAGGGGGGGGAAACACCATATATTTT | CATSRGTGGGNTIYF
- | TRBJ1-2 | TRBV12-3/TRBV12-4 | - | TGTGCCAGCAGCGGGGGACGGAACTATGGCTACACCTTC | CASSGGRNYGYTF
- | TRBJ1-6 | TRBV7-9 | few | TGTGCCAGCAGCCCCCGTGACAGTTCACCCCTCCACTTT | CASSPRDSSPLHF
- | TRBJ1-4 | TRBV5-1 | - | TGCGCCAGCAGCTCGGATCCGTACCGGGGGACTAATGAAAAACTGTTTTTT | CASSSDPYRGTNEKLFF
TRBD1 | TRBJ2-1 | TRBV11-2 | - | TGTGCCAGCAGCCCGGGACAGGGTGAAAATGAGCAGTTCTTC | CASSPGQGENEQFF
TRBD2 | TRBJ2-3 | TRBV5-1 | - | TGCGCCAGCAGCCAACTAGCGGAGGGAGGGGATACGCAGTATTTT | CASSQLAEGGDTQYF
TRBD2 | TRBJ2-5 | TRBV5-1 | - | TGCGCCAGCAGCTTGGCCCGGGGGGGTTCTCCTCAAGAGACCCAGTACTTC | CASSLARGGSPQETQYF
- | TRBJ1-2 | TRBV13 | - | TGTGCCAGCAGCTTAGGGCAGGGGTATGGCTACACCTTC | CASSLGQGYGYTF
- | TRBJ1-6 | TRBV18 | - | TGTGCCAGCTCACGGACGGGGGGCAATTCACCCCTCCACTTT | CASSRTGGNSPLHF
- | TRBJ2-6 | TRBV25-1 | - | TGTGCCAGCAGTGACCCGAGCTCTGGGGCCAACGTCCTGACTTTC | CASSDPSSGANVLTF
- | TRBJ2-1 | TRBV21-1 | - | TGTGCCAGCAGCAAATGGACTAGCGGGAGTTCGCAGTTCTTC | CASSKWTSGSSQFF
TRBD2 | TRBJ2-5 | TRBV3-1/TRBV3-2 | - | TGTGCCAGCAGCACTACCGTCGGGGAGGGCCTTGAGACCCAGTACTTC | CASSTTVGEGLETQYF
TRBD2 | TRBJ2-1 | TRBV11-3 | - | TGTGCCAGCAGCCGTTCCGGGACTAACAATGAGCAGTTCTTC | CASSRSGTNNEQFF
TRBD1 | TRBJ2-7 | TRBV18 | - | TGTGCCAGCTCACAGGGACAGGGTGCGGCCTACGAGCAGTACTTC | CASSQGQGAAYEQYF
- | TRBJ2-7 | TRBV11-1 | few | TGTGCCAGCAGCTTATCCAGGAACTCCTACGAGCAGTACTTC | CASSLSRNSYEQYF
TRBD2 | TRBJ2-7 | TRBV5-1 | - | TGCGCCAGCAGCCTCACGGGGGGACCGGACTACGAGCAGTACTTC | CASSLTGGPDYEQYF
TRBD2 | TRBJ2-1 | TRBV9 | once | TGTGCCAGCAGCGTAGGACTAGCGGACAATGAGCAGTTCTTC | CASSVGLADNEQFF
- | TRBJ1-2 | TRBV29-1 | once | TGCAGCGTTGAAGAGCAGCGGCTTAACTATGGCTACACCTTC | CSVEEQRLNYGYTF
- | TRBJ2-4 | TRBV10-1 | - | TGCGCCAGCAGTCCCCCCGGGACAAAAAACATTCAGTACTTC | CASSPPGTKNIQYF
- | TRBJ2-7 | TRBV4-3 | once | TGCGCCAGCAGCCAAGATTTTCCAGGGCGAACCCCCTACGAGCAGTACTTC | CASSQDFPGRTPYEQYF
- | TRBJ2-7 | TRBV5-1 | - | TGCGCCAGCAGCCAGTCTGGTTCGGGGGAGCAGTACTTC | CASSQSGSGEQYF
- | TRBJ1-2 | TRBV6-5 | - | TGTGCCAGCAGTTTGGTCGGGGACTATGGCTACACCTTC | CASSLVGDYGYTF
TRBD1 | TRBJ2-3 | TRBV2 | - | TGTGCCAGCAAGGACAGGGGAGATACGCAGTATTTT | CASKDRGDTQYF
- | TRBJ1-6 | TRBV5-4 | - | TGTGCCAGCCGCCGGGCAGGGGATAATTCACCCCTCCACTTT | CASRRAGDNSPLHF
TRBD1 | TRBJ1-2 | TRBV28 | - | TGTGCCAGCAGTGCCCTACAGGGGGGGGGATACTATGGCTACACCTTC | CASSALQGGGYYGYTF